The 5 T cell receptor beta chains presented below share a single source sample, sequenced in a study of CD8 T cells in Susac syndrome. Random hexamers were used to reverse transcribe 0.5 to 1 ug of RNA. MiXCR, applied by TCRdb to the immunoSEQ multiplex PCR reads, yields one record per CDR3 protein. Of hundreds of thousands of distinct CDR3 sequences listed, around 83% are singletons. The sample taken for sequencing was CD8+ T cells from PBMCs. Receptors originate from a human donor with multiple sclerosis.

This chain joins TRBV12-3 or TRBV12-4 and TRBJ1-1; D is undetermined. The CDR3 is 13 residues long. Trimming left V 6 bases short and J 3 bases short, with 11 bases between. The CDR3 nucleotides are TGTGCCAGCAGCCAAACCTTGGACACTGAAGCTTTCTTT. Translating it yields CASSQTLDTEAFF.

Details on this clonotype: An end of the junction does not agree with germline; a read error may underlie this. The J gene is TRBJ2-2, the V gene TRBV3-1, with D perhaps assigned TRBD1 or TRBD2 (5 bases each). CDR3 length: 16 amino acids. Per the germline V gene, CDR1 is LGHDT and CDR2 is YNNKEL (reference sequence). CDR3 sequence: CTSSPQGAANTGELFF. The CDR3 DNA reads as TGTACCAGCAGCCCCCAGGGAGCGGCGAACACCGGGGAGCTGTTTTTT. Based on the CDR3 plus reference TRBV3-1 and TRBJ2-2, the full variable domain is DTAVSQTPKYLVTQMGNDKSIKCEQNLGHDTMYWYKQDSKKFLKIMFSYNNKELIINETVPNRFSPKSPDKAHLNLHINSLELGDSAVYFCTSSPQGAANTGELFFGEGSRLTVL.

V gene TRBV7-8 combines with J gene TRBJ2-3; the D is unclear. Between the trimmed V and J ends, which lost 4 bases and 2 bases, there was a span of 13 bases. The germline V gene has CDR1 SGHVS and CDR2 FQNEAQ. The CDR3 runs 15 residues. This CDR3 reads CASSSRSSLTDTQYF. DNA of the CDR3: TGTGCCAGCAGCTCCCGCTCCAGCCTCACAGATACGCAGTATTTT.

In this sample, this clonotype turned up once. The chain is built from TRBV4-1 and TRBJ1-5, with D maybe TRBD1 (5 bases). Between the trimmed V and J ends, which lost 0 bases and 11 bases, there was a span of 17 bases. Germline V lookup: CDR1 MGHRA, CDR2 YSYEKL. The CDR3 is 15 amino acids. As DNA, the CDR3 is TGCGCCAGCAGCCAAGATCCCGGGGCGGGTAGGGCCCAGCATTTT. Protein: CASSQDPGAGRAQHF.

The chain couples TRBV3-1 to TRBJ2-2; either TRBD1 or TRBD2 may supply D (5 bases each). From germline, CDR1 is LGHDT and CDR2 YNNKEL (reference sequence). This CDR3 is built from 19 residues. V shed 2 bases and J shed 6 bases, with 25 bases lying between them. Here the CDR3 reads CASSQYQIREWEFAGELFF. DNA of the CDR3: TGTGCCAGCAGCCAATATCAGATCAGGGAATGGGAGTTCGCCGGGGAGCTGTTTTTT.